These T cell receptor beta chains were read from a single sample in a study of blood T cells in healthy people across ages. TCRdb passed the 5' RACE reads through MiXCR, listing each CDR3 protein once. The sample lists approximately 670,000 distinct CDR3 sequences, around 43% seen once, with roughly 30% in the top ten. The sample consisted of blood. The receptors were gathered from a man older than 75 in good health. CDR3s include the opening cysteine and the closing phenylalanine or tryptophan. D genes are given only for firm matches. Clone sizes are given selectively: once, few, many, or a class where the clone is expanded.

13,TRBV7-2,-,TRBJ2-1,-,CASSLVRLSEQFF,TGTGCCAGCAGCTTAGTCCGCTTGTCAGAGCAGTTCTTC
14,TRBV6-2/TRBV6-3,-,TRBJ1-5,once,CASSYTAVNQPQHF,TGTGCCAGCAGTTACACGGCAGTCAATCAGCCCCAGCATTTT
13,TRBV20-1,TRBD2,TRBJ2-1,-,CSQMGLAENEQFF,TGCAGTCAAATGGGACTAGCGGAAAATGAGCAGTTCTTC
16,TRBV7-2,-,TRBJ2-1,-,CASSFGPGLGSNEQYF,-
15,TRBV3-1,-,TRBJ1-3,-,CASSQDGTAGNTIYF,TGTGCCAGCAGCCAAGATGGCACAGCTGGAAACACCATATATTTT
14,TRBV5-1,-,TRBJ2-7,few,CASRRDRYSYEQYF,TGCGCCAGCAGACGAGACAGGTACTCCTACGAGCAGTACTTC
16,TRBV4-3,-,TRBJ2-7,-,CASSQEYSLSYNEQYF,TGCGCCAGCAGCCAAGAATATTCCCTCTCCTACAATGAGCAGTACTTC
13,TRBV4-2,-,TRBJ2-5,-,CAGSQGSQETQYF,TGTGCCGGCAGCCAGGGTTCCCAAGAGACCCAGTACTTC
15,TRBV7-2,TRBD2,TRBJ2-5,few,CASSSTSGGAPGQYF,TGTGCCAGCAGCTCGACTAGCGGGGGAGCCCCCGGCCAGTACTTC
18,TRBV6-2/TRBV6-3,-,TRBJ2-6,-,CASRPVTSPSSGANVLTF,TGTGCCAGCAGGCCCGTGACTAGTCCTAGCTCTGGGGCCAACGTCCTGACTTTC
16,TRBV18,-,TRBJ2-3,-,CASSPPEGVSTDTQYF,TGTGCCAGCTCACCACCGGAGGGGGTCAGCACAGATACGCAGTATTTT
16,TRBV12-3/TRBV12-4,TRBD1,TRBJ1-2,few,CASTSSGTGNPHGYTF,TGTGCCAGCACTTCCTCCGGGACAGGGAATCCCCATGGCTACACCTTC
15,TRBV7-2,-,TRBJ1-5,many,CASSLGGNRNQPQHF,TGTGCCAGCAGCTTAGGGGGGAACAGGAATCAGCCCCAGCATTTT
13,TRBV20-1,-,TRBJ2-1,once,CSARVFEWNEQFF,TGCAGTGCTAGAGTCTTCGAGTGGAATGAGCAGTTCTTC
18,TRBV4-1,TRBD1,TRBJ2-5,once,CASSQDRRSGQASETQYF,TGCGCCAGCAGCCAAGATAGAAGATCGGGACAGGCCTCCGAGACCCAGTACTTC
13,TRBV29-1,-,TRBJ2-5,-,CSVEQRLQETQYF,TGCAGCGTTGAACAGCGGCTCCAAGAGACCCAGTACTTC
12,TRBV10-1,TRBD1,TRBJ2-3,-,CASGHRGNTQYF,TGCGCCAGCGGACACAGGGGAAATACGCAGTATTTT
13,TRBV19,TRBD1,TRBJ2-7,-,CATSPQGDDEQYF,TGTGCCACTTCACCACAGGGGGACGACGAGCAGTACTTC
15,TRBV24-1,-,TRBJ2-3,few,CATSETERPTDTQYF,TGTGCCACCAGTGAGACAGAAAGACCCACAGATACGCAGTATTTT
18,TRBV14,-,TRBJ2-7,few,CASSQPTTSPPSYNEQYF,TGTGCCAGCAGCCAGCCGACCACTAGCCCCCCCTCCTACAATGAGCAGTACTTC
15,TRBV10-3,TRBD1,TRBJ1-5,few,CAIKRPGGFGQPQHF,TGTGCCATCAAGAGGCCAGGGGGCTTCGGTCAGCCCCAGCATTTT
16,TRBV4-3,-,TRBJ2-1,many,CASSQEPADPWNEQFF,TGCGCCAGCAGCCAAGAGCCGGCGGACCCGTGGAATGAGCAGTTCTTC
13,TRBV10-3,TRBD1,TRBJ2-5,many,CAIGTTGGETQYF,TGTGCCATCGGTACAACAGGGGGAGAGACCCAGTACTTC
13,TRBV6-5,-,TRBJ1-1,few,CASSPRRGEPAFF,TGTGCCAGCAGTCCCCGGAGGGGTGAGCCAGCTTTCTTT
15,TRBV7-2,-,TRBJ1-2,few,CASSLVAGYEIGYTF,TGTGCCAGCAGCTTAGTGGCGGGGTATGAAATCGGCTACACCTTC